Below, one T cell receptor (beta chain) is given with its context. The entry originates in a study of OX40 agonist ivuxolimab in advanced cancers. V was cut by 2 bases and J by 0 bases, with 7 bases left in between. The CDR3 has 14 amino acids. The germline CDR1 and CDR2 sequences are SEHNR and FQNEAQ (reference sequence). Clones were read by immunoSEQ multiplex PCR, and TCRdb kept only the in-frame ones, dropping some. Of 50,000 to 60,000 clones listed, 91% are singletons. Sequencing used CD4+ or CD8+ T cells sorted from blood, obtained in a trial of the OX40 agonist ivuxolimab. The rearrangement links TRBV7-9 to TRBJ1-1; no definite D call. The clonotype was recovered from an adult with an advanced solid tumor such as melanoma, head and neck, liver or kidney cancer. The CDR3 loop is CASSLTAMNTEAFF. DNA of the CDR3: TGTGCCAGCAGCTTAACGGCCATGAACACTGAAGCTTTCTTT.